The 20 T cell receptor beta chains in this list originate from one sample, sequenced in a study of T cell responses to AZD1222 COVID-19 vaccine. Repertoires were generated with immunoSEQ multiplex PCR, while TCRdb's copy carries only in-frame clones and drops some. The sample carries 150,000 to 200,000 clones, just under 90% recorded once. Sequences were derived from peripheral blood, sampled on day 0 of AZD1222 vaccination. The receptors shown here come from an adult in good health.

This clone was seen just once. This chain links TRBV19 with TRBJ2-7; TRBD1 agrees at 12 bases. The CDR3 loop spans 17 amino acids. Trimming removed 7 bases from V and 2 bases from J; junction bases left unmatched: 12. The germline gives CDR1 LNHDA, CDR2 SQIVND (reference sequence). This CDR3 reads CASKRGQGARGTYEQYF. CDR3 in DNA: TGTGCCAGTAAAAGGGGACAGGGGGCGCGTGGGACCTACGAGCAGTACTTC.

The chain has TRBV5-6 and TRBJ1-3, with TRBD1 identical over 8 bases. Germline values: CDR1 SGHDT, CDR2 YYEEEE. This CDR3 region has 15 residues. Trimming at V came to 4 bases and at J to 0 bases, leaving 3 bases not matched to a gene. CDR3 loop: CASSRTGSSGNTIYF. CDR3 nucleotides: TGTGCCAGCAGCAGGACAGGGAGCTCTGGAAACACCATATATTTT. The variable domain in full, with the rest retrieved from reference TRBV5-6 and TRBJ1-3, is DAGVTQSPTHLIKTRGQQVTLRCSPKSGHDTVSWYQQALGQGPQFIFQYYEEEERQRGNFPDRFSGHQFPNYSSELNVNALLLGDSALYLCASSRTGSSGNTIYFGEGSWLTVV.

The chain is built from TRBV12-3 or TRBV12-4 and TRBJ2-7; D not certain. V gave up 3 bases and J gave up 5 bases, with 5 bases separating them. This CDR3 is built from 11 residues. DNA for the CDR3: TGTGCCAGCAGTTTTTCCGACGAGCAGTACTTC. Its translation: CASSFSDEQYF.

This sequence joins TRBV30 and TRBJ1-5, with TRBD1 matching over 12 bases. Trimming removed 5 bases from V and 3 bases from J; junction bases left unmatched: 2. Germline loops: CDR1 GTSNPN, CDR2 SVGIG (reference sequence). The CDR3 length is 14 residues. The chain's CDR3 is CAWVGQGANQPQHF. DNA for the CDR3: TGTGCCTGGGTGGGACAGGGGGCCAATCAGCCCCAGCATTTT.

The CDR3 nucleotides are TGTGCCAGAAGCTTGATCACCGATAATTCACCCCTCCACTTT. This encodes CARSLITDNSPLHF. The chain joins TRBV5-3 to TRBJ1-6; D call uncertain. TRBV5-3 belongs to the ORF category, with a function that is uncertain. CDR3 length: 14 residues. V dropped 1 base and J dropped 5 bases, with 7 bases sitting between them.

This chain's CDR3 is CASSFGLAGSGELFF. DNA of the CDR3: TGTGCCAGCAGCTTCGGACTAGCGGGATCCGGGGAGCTGTTTTTT. This chain connects TRBV11-2 to TRBJ2-2, with 12 nucleotides matching TRBD2. The V gene's germline CDR1 is SGHAT and CDR2 FQNNGV. With 3 bases clipped from V and 6 bases from J, the junction kept 2 bases outside the gene matches. The CDR3 consists of 15 residues.

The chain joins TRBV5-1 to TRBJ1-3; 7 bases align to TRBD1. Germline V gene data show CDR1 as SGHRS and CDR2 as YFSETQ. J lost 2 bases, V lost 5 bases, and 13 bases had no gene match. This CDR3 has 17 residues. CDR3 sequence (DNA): TGCGCCAGCAGGCCGGCAGGACAGGCCTTGACTGGAAACACCATATATTTT. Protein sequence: CASRPAGQALTGNTIYF.

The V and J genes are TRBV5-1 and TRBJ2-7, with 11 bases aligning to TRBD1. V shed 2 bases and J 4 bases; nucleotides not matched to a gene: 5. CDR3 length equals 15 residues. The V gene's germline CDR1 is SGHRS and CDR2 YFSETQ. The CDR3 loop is CASSFGGTGGYEQYF. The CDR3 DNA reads TGCGCCAGCAGCTTTGGGGGGACAGGGGGTTACGAGCAGTACTTC.

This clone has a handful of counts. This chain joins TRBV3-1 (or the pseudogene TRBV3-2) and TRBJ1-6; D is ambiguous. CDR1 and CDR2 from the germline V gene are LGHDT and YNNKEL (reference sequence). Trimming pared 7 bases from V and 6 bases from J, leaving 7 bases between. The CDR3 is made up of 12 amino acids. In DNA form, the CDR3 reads TGTGCCAGCAACAGCCCTAATTCACCCCTCCACTTT. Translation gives CASNSPNSPLHF.

DNA for the CDR3: TGTGCCAGCAGCTTAAGGCCCCCAACTAATGAAAAACTGTTTTTT. Its protein is CASSLRPPTNEKLFF. This chain connects TRBV7-2 to TRBJ1-4; D call uncertain. The CDR3 loop spans 15 amino acids. Trimming pared 2 bases from V and 0 bases from J, leaving 7 bases between. CDR1 is SGHTA and CDR2 is FQGNSA in the germline V gene.

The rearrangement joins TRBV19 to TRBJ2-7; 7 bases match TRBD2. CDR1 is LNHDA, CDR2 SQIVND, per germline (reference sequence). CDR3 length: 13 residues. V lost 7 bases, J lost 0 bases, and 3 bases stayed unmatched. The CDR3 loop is CASNKRDSYEQYF. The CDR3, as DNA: TGTGCCAGTAACAAGCGGGACTCCTACGAGCAGTACTTC. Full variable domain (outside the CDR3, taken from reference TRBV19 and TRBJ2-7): DGGITQSPKYLFRKEGQNVTLSCEQNLNHDAMYWYRQDPGQGLRLIYYSQIVNDFQKGDIAEGYSVSREKKESFPLTVTSAQKNPTAFYLCASNKRDSYEQYFGPGTRLTVT.

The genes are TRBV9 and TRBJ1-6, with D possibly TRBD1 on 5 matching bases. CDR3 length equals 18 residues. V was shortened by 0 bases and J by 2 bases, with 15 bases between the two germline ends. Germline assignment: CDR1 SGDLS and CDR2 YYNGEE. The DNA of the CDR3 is TGTGCCAGCAGCGTAGGTAGCATAAGACAGACCTATAATTCACCCCTCCACTTT. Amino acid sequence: CASSVGSIRQTYNSPLHF.

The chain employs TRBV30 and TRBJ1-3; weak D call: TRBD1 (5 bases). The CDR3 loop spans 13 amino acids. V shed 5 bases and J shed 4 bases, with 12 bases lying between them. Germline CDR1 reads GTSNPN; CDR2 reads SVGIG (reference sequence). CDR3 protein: CAWCSQGGNTIYF. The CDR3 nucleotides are TGTGCCTGGTGTTCCCAGGGAGGAAACACCATATATTTT.

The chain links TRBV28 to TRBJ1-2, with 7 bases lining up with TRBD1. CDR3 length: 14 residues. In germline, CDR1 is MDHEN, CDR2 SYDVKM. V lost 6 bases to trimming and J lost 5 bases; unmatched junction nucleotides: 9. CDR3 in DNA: TGTGCCAGCAGACCCCCAGGGGGTGGTTATGGCTACACCTTC. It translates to CASRPPGGGYGYTF.

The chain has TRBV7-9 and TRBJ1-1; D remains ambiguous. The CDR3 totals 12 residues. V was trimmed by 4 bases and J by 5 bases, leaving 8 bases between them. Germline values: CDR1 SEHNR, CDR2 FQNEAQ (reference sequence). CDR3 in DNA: TGTGCCAGCAGCTCTAGAGGTACTGAAGCTTTCTTT. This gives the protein CASSSRGTEAFF.

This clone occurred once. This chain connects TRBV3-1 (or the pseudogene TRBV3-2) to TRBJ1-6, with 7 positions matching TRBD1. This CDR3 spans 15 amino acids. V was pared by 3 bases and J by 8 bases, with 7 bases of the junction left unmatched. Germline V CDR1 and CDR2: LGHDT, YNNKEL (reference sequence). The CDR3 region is CASSHDRDWDSPLHF. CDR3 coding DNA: TGTGCCAGCAGCCACGACAGGGACTGGGATTCACCCCTCCACTTT.

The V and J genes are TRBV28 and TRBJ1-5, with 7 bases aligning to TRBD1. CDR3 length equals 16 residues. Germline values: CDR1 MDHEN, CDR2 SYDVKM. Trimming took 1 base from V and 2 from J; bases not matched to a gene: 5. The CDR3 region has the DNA TGTGCCAGCAGTTTATCGGTGCAGGGGGGCAATCAGCCCCAGCATTTT. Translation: CASSLSVQGGNQPQHF.

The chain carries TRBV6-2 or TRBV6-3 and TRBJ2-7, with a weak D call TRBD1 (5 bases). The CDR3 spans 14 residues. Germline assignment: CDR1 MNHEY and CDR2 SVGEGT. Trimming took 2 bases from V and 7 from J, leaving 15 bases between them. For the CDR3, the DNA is TGTGCCAGCAGTTACAGGTCAGGGCTGCGGGAGCAGTACTTC. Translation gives CASSYRSGLREQYF.

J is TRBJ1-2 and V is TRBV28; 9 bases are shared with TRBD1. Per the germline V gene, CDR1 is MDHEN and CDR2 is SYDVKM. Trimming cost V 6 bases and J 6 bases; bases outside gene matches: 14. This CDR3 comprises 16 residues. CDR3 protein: CASRTSDRGKGDGYTF. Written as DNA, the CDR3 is TGTGCCAGCAGGACCTCAGACAGGGGGAAAGGAGATGGCTACACCTTC.

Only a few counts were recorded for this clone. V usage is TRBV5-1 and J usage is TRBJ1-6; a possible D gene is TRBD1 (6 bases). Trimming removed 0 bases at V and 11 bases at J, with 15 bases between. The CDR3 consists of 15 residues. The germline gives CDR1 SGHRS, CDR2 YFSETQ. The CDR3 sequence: CASSLGTEQGTPLHF. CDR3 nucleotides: TGCGCCAGCAGCTTGGGGACAGAGCAAGGAACACCCCTCCACTTT.